This T cell receptor (beta chain) was observed in a study of T-cell memory formation after mild COVID-19. Trimming stripped 5 bases from V and 4 bases from J, with 21 bases between. The CDR3 covers 16 residues. Germline-derived CDR1 and CDR2 are MNHEY and SMNVEV (reference sequence). TCR alpha and TCR beta cDNA libraries carrying sample barcodes and UMIs were produced by 5'RACE using constant-segment primers. One entry per CDR3 protein, called by TCRdb with MiXCR from the 5' RACE reads. Of about 560,000 distinct CDR3 sequences detected, approximately 19% appear once; the ten largest clones hold 12%. About this clonotype itself: The antigen remains undetermined.

Study-wide results and limits: Pre-infection memory carried some responding clones, suggesting that cross-reactive memory joined.

Sequenced input: PBMCs or a T cell subset sorted from them (not recorded which). The rearrangement uses TRBV27 and TRBJ2-7; the D gene is possibly TRBD2 (6 bases). This sequence originates from an adult woman who had mild COVID-19 (a few samples of this study predate the infection). Cell type and time point are not known. The CDR3 coding sequence is TGTGCCAGCAGTAACCCGGAGGGGCTATCCCGGTACGAGCAGTACTTC. This codes for CASSNPEGLSRYEQYF.